Presented here are 14 T cell receptor beta chains from one specimen sequenced in a study of T cells in women clearing cervical HPV infection. The assay was immunoSEQ multiplex PCR, and TCRdb's table has in-frame clones only and misses some. Its table records under 45,000 clones. Sequencing used blood buffy coat. These receptors were obtained from a woman between 18 and 69 years old with a cervical HPV16 infection that either progressed to CIN3+ or cleared (not recorded which).

A note on this clone: From the germline J gene comes the end of the CDR3, since the read stops 3 residues before it. The sample contains more than one DNA sequence encoding this CDR3. V gene TRBV18 combines with J gene TRBJ1-2, with 10 bases that match TRBD1. Germline CDR1 is KGHSH and CDR2 is LQKENI. The CDR3 is 15 residues long. CDR3 sequence: CASSPQRGQGYDYTF. The sequenced CDR3 bases are TGTGCCAGCTCACCGCAGAGGGGACAGGGGTACGAC. Supplemented by reference TRBV18 and TRBJ1-2, the full variable domain reads NAGVMQNPRHLVRRRGQEARLRCSPMKGHSHVYWYRQLPEEGLKFMVYLQKENIIDESGMPKERFSAEFPKEGPSILRIQQVVRGDSAAYFCASSPQRGQGYDYTFGSGTRLTVV.

Remarks on this clone: Read sequence stops 3 residues before the CDR3 end, and the germline J gene provides the missing end. The chain uses TRBV28 and TRBJ2-7; no definite D call. The CDR3 spans 12 residues. V was shortened by 7 bases and J by 3 bases, with 10 bases between the two germline ends. The V gene's germline CDR1 is MDHEN and CDR2 SYDVKM. The CDR3 bases that were read are TGTGCCAGCAATACTTTGATCTACGAG. Translation: CASNTLIYE. The full CDR3 sequence reads CASNTLIYEQYF. The whole variable domain, remainder taken from reference TRBV28 and TRBJ2-7, is DVKVTQSSRYLVKRTGEKVFLECVQDMDHENMFWYRQDPGLGLRLIYFSYDVKMKEKGDIPEGYSVSREKKERFSLILESASTNQTSMYLCASNTLIYEQYFGPGTRLTVT.

A note on this clone: The read falls 3 residues short of the CDR3 end, and the missing part is taken from the germline J gene. The gene calls are TRBV14 and TRBJ1-6; 7 bases fit TRBD1. The V gene end was trimmed by 3 bases and the J gene end by 7 bases; junction bases not matched to a gene: 9. CDR3 size: 16 residues. Germline V gene sequence: CDR1 SGHDN, CDR2 FVKESK. The sequenced part of the CDR3 DNA is TGTGCCAGCAGCCACCGCAGGACAGGCCGGAATTCACCC. Translation gives CASSHRRTGRNSP. The whole CDR3 reads CASSHRRTGRNSPLHF.

Concerning this clone itself: At one end, the junction sequence differs from germline, possibly due to a read error. The CDR3 extends 3 residues past the end of the read, so its final part is completed from the germline J gene. This chain uses TRBV4-2 with TRBJ1-2; D uncertain. The CDR3 has 14 amino acids. Germline CDR1 and CDR2: LGHNA and YNFKEQ. The CDR3 is CASSQKGYGYGYTF. Partial CDR3 DNA: TGCGCCAGCAGTCAAAAAGGATACGGGTATGGC.

Regarding this clone: The sequenced fragment ends 3 residues before the CDR3 boundary, so the rest is inferred from the germline J gene. The chain combines TRBV7-2 with TRBJ2-1, with no clear D. This CDR3 comprises 14 residues. Germline CDR1 and CDR2: SGHTA and FQGNSA. The V end was cut by 5 bases, the J end by 0 bases, with 8 bases between. CDR3 DNA, as far as it was read: TGTGCCAGCAGCCAGTCTCTCTCCTACAATGAG. This encodes CASSQSLSYNE. The complete CDR3 sequence is CASSQSLSYNEQFF.

The CDR3 sequence: CASSLNRGSYEQYF. The sequenced part of the CDR3 DNA is TGTGCCAGCAGCTTAAACAGGGGCTCCTACGAG. This sequence joins TRBV5-4 and TRBJ2-7; TRBD1 agrees at 7 bases. The CDR3 end is not reached by the read, which stops 3 residues before it; the germline J gene fills it in. With V trimmed by 2 bases and J by 0 bases, 2 bases remained unmatched. The germline CDR1 and CDR2 sequences are SGHNT and YYREEE (reference sequence). This CDR3 contains 14 residues. Full variable domain (rest looked up from reference TRBV5-4 and TRBJ2-7): ETGVTQSPTHLIKTRGQQVTLRCSSQSGHNTVSWYQQALGQGPQFIFQYYREEENGRGNFPPRFSGLQFPNYSSELNVNALELDDSALYLCASSLNRGSYEQYFGPGTRLTVT.

Concerning this clone: The sequenced fragment ends 3 residues before the CDR3 boundary, so the rest is inferred from the germline J gene. The chain is built from TRBV2 and TRBJ1-1; no firm D call. The V end was cut by 5 bases, the J end by 1 base, with 8 bases between. This CDR3 region has 13 residues. Per germline, CDR1 SNHLY and CDR2 FYNNEI. The CDR3 here is CASSRTANTEAFF. The CDR3 DNA, read in part, is TGTGCCAGCAGTCGAACAGCGAACACTGAA.

Worth noting for this clone: The CDR3 end falls 3 residues outside the read, so it is completed with the germline J gene. The chain joins TRBV20-1 to TRBJ2-2; D unclear. Between the trimmed V and J ends, which lost 0 bases and 3 bases, there was a span of 8 bases. The CDR3 length is 14 residues. Germline assignment: CDR1 DFQATT and CDR2 SNEGSKA (reference sequence). CDR3 bases read: TGCAGTGCTAGAGAAGACACCGACACCGGGGAG. It codes for CSAREDTDTGE. The complete CDR3 protein is CSAREDTDTGELFF.

Remarks on this clone: The CDR3 extends 3 residues past the end of the read, so its final part is completed from the germline J gene. The V call is TRBV11-2, the J call TRBJ2-5, with TRBD1 as a possible D gene (6 bases). V was pared by 8 bases and J by 7 bases, with 20 bases between. Germline CDR1 reads SGHAT; CDR2 reads FQNNGV. The CDR3 contains 14 residues. The CDR3 loop is CASDTGHHMGTQYF. The DNA read from the CDR3 is TGTGCCAGCGATACGGGACACCATATGGGGACC.

For this clone: The read ends 3 residues shy of where the CDR3 ends; the end is completed using the germline J gene. The rearrangement links TRBV5-1 to TRBJ2-3; TRBD1 is a possible D gene (6 bases). V lost 0 bases and J lost 4, with 12 bases in between. This CDR3 comprises 15 residues. Per germline, CDR1 SGHRS and CDR2 YFSETQ. The CDR3 spells CASSLERGSSDTQYF. CDR3 DNA (partial): TGCGCCAGCAGCTTGGAGAGGGGGAGCTCAGATACG.

A remark on this clone: The read falls 3 residues short of the CDR3 end, and the missing part is taken from the germline J gene. The chain has TRBV7-2 and TRBJ2-3; D remains ambiguous. Trimming pared 4 bases from V and 2 bases from J, leaving 10 bases between. This CDR3 is built from 14 residues. Germline assignment: CDR1 SGHTA and CDR2 FQGNSA. The CDR3 loop reads CASSSTPSTDTQYF. CDR3 DNA, as far as it was read: TGTGCCAGCAGCTCTACCCCCTCCACAGATACG.

Concerning this clone itself: The read ends 3 residues shy of where the CDR3 ends; the end is completed using the germline J gene. The chain recombines TRBV11-2 with TRBJ2-1; D gene uncertain. The CDR3 sequence is 11 residues long. Germline V gene sequence: CDR1 SGHAT, CDR2 FQNNGV. V was cut by 3 bases and J by 8 bases, with 5 bases left in between. The CDR3: CASSFRDEQFF. The covered CDR3 bases are TGTGCCAGCAGCTTCCGGGATGAG.

Concerning this clone itself: The read finishes 3 residues shy of the CDR3 end, and the germline J gene is used to complete it. The gene calls are TRBV7-6 and TRBJ2-1; the D is unclear. Per germline, CDR1 SGHVS and CDR2 FNYEAQ. This CDR3 region has 16 residues. V shed 4 bases and J shed 0 bases, with 13 bases lying between them. Here the CDR3 reads CASSSEQASSYNEQFF. Incomplete CDR3 DNA: TGTGCCAGCAGCTCAGAGCAGGCCTCCTCCTACAATGAG.

Comment on this clone: The read comes to an end 3 residues before the CDR3 does, leaving the germline J gene to fill in the end. The J gene is TRBJ1-1, the V gene TRBV18; 7 nucleotides match TRBD1. CDR1 and CDR2 from the germline V gene are KGHSH and LQKENI. J was trimmed by 1 base and V by 2 bases; bases with no gene match: 10. This CDR3 spans 17 amino acids. The sequenced part of the CDR3 DNA is TGTGCCAGCTCACCATTACCCTTGACAGGGTCGAACACTGAA. It translates to CASSPLPLTGSNTE. The complete CDR3 protein is CASSPLPLTGSNTEAFF.